These 29 T cell receptor beta chains were all obtained from the same sample, sequenced in a study of OX40 agonist ivuxolimab in advanced cancers. Repertoires were generated with immunoSEQ multiplex PCR, while TCRdb's copy carries only in-frame clones and drops some. The table shows around 100,000 clones, with around 87% occurring only once. The sample consisted of CD4+ or CD8+ T cells sorted from blood, taken in a trial of the OX40 agonist ivuxolimab. The receptors derive from an adult with an advanced solid tumor such as melanoma, head and neck, liver or kidney cancer.

The V gene is TRBV19, the J gene TRBJ1-1; D is ambiguous. The CDR3 runs to 13 residues. From germline, CDR1 is LNHDA and CDR2 SQIVND (reference sequence). V lost 1 base to trimming and J lost 7 bases, with 10 bases between them. The DNA for the CDR3 is TGTGCCAGTAGTATAGGTGTCATGAATGAAGCTTTCTTT. It encodes CASSIGVMNEAFF.

V is TRBV27 and J is TRBJ2-2, with 10 bases aligning to TRBD2. The junction had 10 bases not matched to a gene; V was cut back by 5 bases and J by 7 bases. CDR1 and CDR2 from the germline V gene are MNHEY and SMNVEV (reference sequence). The CDR3 totals 16 residues. The CDR3 here is CASSILAGARVGELFF. CDR3 bases: TGTGCCAGCAGTATCCTAGCGGGAGCTAGGGTCGGGGAGCTGTTTTTT.

The rearrangement uses TRBV10-3 and TRBJ2-7, with 8 positions matching TRBD2. The CDR3 consists of 14 residues. V lost 7 bases and J lost 0; bases outside the gene matches: 5. Germline loops: CDR1 ENHRY, CDR2 SYGVKD. CDR3 coding DNA: TGTGCCATCAAAAATACTAGCGGCTCCTACGAGCAGTACTTC. Protein sequence: CAIKNTSGSYEQYF.

The V call is TRBV5-6, the J call TRBJ2-5; D uncertain. V lost 0 bases, J lost 5 bases, and 11 bases lay in between. In germline, CDR1 is SGHDT, CDR2 YYEEEE. The CDR3 sequence is 14 residues long. In nucleotides, the CDR3 is TGTGCCAGCAGCTTGGTCGCTATACGGGAGACCCAGTACTTC. It translates to CASSLVAIRETQYF.

As concerns this clone: Other DNA sequences in the sample encode the same CDR3. The chain couples TRBV19 to TRBJ2-5, with D tentatively TRBD1 (6 bases). Germline V CDR1 and CDR2: LNHDA, SQIVND (reference sequence). This CDR3 contains 13 residues. Between the trimmed V and J ends, which lost 2 bases and 2 bases, there was a span of 6 bases. CDR3 in amino acids: CASSIQGQETQYF. The CDR3 nucleotides are TGTGCCAGTAGTATACAGGGGCAAGAGACCCAGTACTTC. The whole variable domain, filled in from reference TRBV19 and TRBJ2-5, reads DGGITQSPKYLFRKEGQNVTLSCEQNLNHDAMYWYRQDPGQGLRLIYYSQIVNDFQKGDIAEGYSVSREKKESFPLTVTSAQKNPTAFYLCASSIQGQETQYFGPGTRLLVL.

V gene TRBV7-8 combines with J gene TRBJ1-4; D is ambiguous. Trimming removed 4 bases at V and 2 bases at J, with 8 bases between. The CDR3 consists of 14 residues. In germline, CDR1 is SGHVS, CDR2 FQNEAQ. DNA of the CDR3: TGTGCCAGCAGCTCTACTCCGACTAATGAAAAACTGTTTTTT. As protein: CASSSTPTNEKLFF.

The rearrangement joins TRBV7-9 to TRBJ2-3; TRBD2 is a possible D gene (5 bases). The CDR3 covers 15 residues. Per germline, CDR1 SEHNR and CDR2 FQNEAQ (reference sequence). Trimming stripped 1 base from V and 6 bases from J, with 14 bases between. CDR3 region: CASSLGGFGLDTQYF. CDR3 in DNA: TGTGCCAGCAGCTTAGGAGGGTTCGGTTTGGATACGCAGTATTTT.

DNA for the CDR3: TGTGCCACCTCATACTCTGGGGCCAACGTCCTGACTTTC. Its translation: CATSYSGANVLTF. The chain recombines TRBV5-6 with TRBJ2-6; unclear D gene. This CDR3 region has 13 residues. The germline V gene has CDR1 SGHDT and CDR2 YYEEEE. Between the trimmed V and J ends, which lost 9 bases and 0 bases, there was a span of 7 bases. Combining the CDR3 with reference TRBV5-6 and TRBJ2-6 gives the whole variable domain DAGVTQSPTHLIKTRGQQVTLRCSPKSGHDTVSWYQQALGQGPQFIFQYYEEEERQRGNFPDRFSGHQFPNYSSELNVNALLLGDSALYLCATSYSGANVLTFGAGSRLTVL.

The chain recombines TRBV5-4 with TRBJ2-7, with D perhaps matching TRBD1 (5 bases). V dropped 4 bases and J dropped 2 bases, with 10 bases sitting between them. The CDR3 sequence is 13 residues long. Germline V gene sequence: CDR1 SGHNT, CDR2 YYREEE (reference sequence). DNA for the CDR3: TGTGCCAGCAGCCAAAAGGACACCTACGAGCAGTACTTC. Encoded protein: CASSQKDTYEQYF.

The gene calls are TRBV30 and TRBJ1-1; TRBD1 agrees at 8 bases. Germline V lookup: CDR1 GTSNPN, CDR2 SVGIG (reference sequence). V shed 4 bases, J shed 4 bases, and the junction held 5 bases outside the gene matches. The CDR3 spans 13 residues. In DNA form, the CDR3 reads TGTGCCTGGAACCCGACAGGGGTCACTGAAGCTTTCTTT. Its translation is CAWNPTGVTEAFF.

In nucleotides, the CDR3 is TGTGCCAGCTCACGCCGGGAGTTGACAGATACGCAGTATTTT. Residues: CASSRRELTDTQYF. The genes are TRBV18 and TRBJ2-3, with a tentative D call TRBD2 (6 bases). Trimming removed 4 bases at V and 3 bases at J, with 11 bases between. Germline CDR1 reads KGHSH; CDR2 reads LQKENI. This CDR3 is built from 14 residues.

CDR3 sequence: CAISDWKENGIQYF. In DNA, the CDR3 is TGTGCCATCAGTGATTGGAAGGAAAACGGCATTCAGTACTTC. V gene TRBV10-3 combines with J gene TRBJ2-4; no definite D call. The V gene lost 3 bases and the J gene lost 9 bases, with 15 bases spanning the gap. Germline V gene sequence: CDR1 ENHRY, CDR2 SYGVKD. The CDR3 length is 14 residues.

The rearrangement uses TRBV28 and TRBJ2-7; possibly TRBD2 for D (5 bases). CDR1 and CDR2 (germline): MDHEN, SYDVKM. CDR3 length: 13 residues. Deletions cut 4 bases from V and 3 bases from J, with 10 bases between. CDR3 DNA: TGTGCCAGCAGTTCTCGAGGACTCTACGAGCAGTACTTC. Protein product: CASSSRGLYEQYF.

The CDR3 sequence is CASRDRGAAMRGGELFF. The CDR3 DNA is TGTGCCAGCAGGGACAGGGGGGCCGCGATGCGGGGCGGGGAGCTGTTTTTT. This rearrangement joins TRBV27 to TRBJ2-2, with TRBD1 identical over 10 bases. V shed 6 bases, J shed 7 bases, and the junction held 14 bases outside the gene matches. Germline V CDR1 and CDR2: MNHEY, SMNVEV (reference sequence). The CDR3 has 17 amino acids.

J is TRBJ1-1 and V is TRBV19; the D gene is possibly TRBD1 (6 bases). Germline lookup yields CDR1 LNHDA and CDR2 SQIVND (reference sequence). The CDR3 covers 12 residues. Trimming pared 8 bases from V and 4 bases from J, leaving 11 bases between. CDR3 amino acids: CASGSGATEAFF. CDR3 DNA: TGTGCCAGTGGGTCGGGGGCCACTGAAGCTTTCTTT.

The gene calls are TRBV6-6 and TRBJ2-7, with TRBD2 identical over 9 bases. The germline CDR1 and CDR2 sequences are MNHNY and SVGAGI (reference sequence). CDR3 length: 13 residues. Trimming at V came to 6 bases and at J to 3 bases, leaving 3 bases not matched to a gene. The CDR3 loop is CASRPSGNYEQYF. The CDR3 DNA reads TGTGCCAGCAGACCTAGCGGGAACTACGAGCAGTACTTC.

This clone occurred once. The chain uses TRBV18 and TRBJ1-2; TRBD1 might be the D (5 bases). V was pared by 2 bases and J by 2 bases, with 9 bases between. This CDR3 region has 14 residues. CDR1 and CDR2 from the germline V gene are KGHSH and LQKENI. The CDR3 is CASSPRQHNYGYTF. The CDR3 coding sequence is TGTGCCAGCTCACCAAGACAGCACAACTATGGCTACACCTTC.

V and J are TRBV7-9 and TRBJ2-3; D might be TRBD1 (6 bases). Germline values: CDR1 SEHNR, CDR2 FQNEAQ (reference sequence). Trimming stripped 4 bases from V and 2 bases from J, with 10 bases between. This CDR3 has 14 amino acids. CDR3 sequence (DNA): TGTGCCAGCAGCTACAGGGTACCCACAGATACGCAGTATTTT. It translates to CASSYRVPTDTQYF.

The chain joins TRBV6-1 to TRBJ1-1; no reliable D call. The CDR3 is 15 residues long. V was cut by 3 bases and J by 1 base, with 12 bases left in between. Germline V gene sequence: CDR1 MNHNS, CDR2 SASEGT. The CDR3 reads CASSDLRSANTEAFF. Here the CDR3 DNA reads TGTGCCAGCAGTGACCTCAGGAGTGCGAACACTGAAGCTTTCTTT.

This chain joins TRBV28 and TRBJ2-7; D possibly uses TRBD1 or TRBD2 (5 bases each). The germline gives CDR1 MDHEN, CDR2 SYDVKM. The CDR3 is 14 amino acids. The V end lost 5 bases, the J end lost 0 bases, and 11 bases lay between the germline ends. For the CDR3, the DNA is TGTGCCAGCAGTACTGGGGGTAGCTCCTACGAGCAGTACTTC. It encodes CASSTGGSSYEQYF.

This rearrangement joins TRBV6-4 to TRBJ2-5; D might be TRBD1 (5 bases). CDR1 is MRHNA, CDR2 SNTAGT, per germline. The CDR3 is 14 residues long. With 8 bases removed from V and 1 base from J, the gap between germline ends came to 14 bases. The CDR3 reads CASHTEGAQETQYF. DNA for the CDR3: TGTGCCAGCCACACGGAAGGGGCCCAAGAGACCCAGTACTTC.

This clone occurred once. The chain employs TRBV5-4 and TRBJ2-1, with D perhaps matching TRBD1 or TRBD2 (5 bases each). Trimming took off 2 bases at V and 1 base at J, with 13 bases between the two ends. In germline, CDR1 is SGHNT, CDR2 YYREEE (reference sequence). The CDR3 spans 16 residues. The DNA for the CDR3 is TGTGCCAGCAGCTTTGGGGGTGCTCTATCCTACAATGAGCAGTTCTTC. Its translation: CASSFGGALSYNEQFF.

This sequence joins TRBV7-3 and TRBJ2-1; D is perhaps TRBD1 (5 bases). V was pared by 5 bases and J by 10 bases, with 15 bases between. The CDR3 loop spans 13 amino acids. Germline CDR1 is SGHTA and CDR2 is FQGTGA. CDR3 region: CASSPQGVGEQFF. CDR3 nucleotides: TGTGCCAGCAGCCCCCAAGGGGTAGGGGAGCAGTTCTTC.

V is TRBV14 and J is TRBJ2-5, with D maybe TRBD2 (6 bases). Germline CDR1 is SGHDN and CDR2 is FVKESK. V shed 1 base and J shed 5 bases, with 17 bases lying between them. This CDR3 is 16 amino acids long. CDR3 sequence: CASSQVLGRGFETQYF. The CDR3 nucleotides read TGTGCCAGCAGCCAAGTGTTAGGGCGGGGATTCGAGACCCAGTACTTC. The variable domain in full, with the rest retrieved from reference TRBV14 and TRBJ2-5, is EAGVTQFPSHSVIEKGQTVTLRCDPISGHDNLYWYRRVMGKEIKFLLHFVKESKQDESGMPNNRFLAERTGGTYSTLKVQPAELEDSGVYFCASSQVLGRGFETQYFGPGTRLLVL.

The chain's CDR3 is CASSPTGGEEKLFF. In DNA, the CDR3 is TGCGCCAGCAGCCCGACAGGGGGGGAGGAAAAACTGTTTTTT. This rearrangement joins TRBV5-1 to TRBJ1-4, with 9 positions matching TRBD1. The germline V gene encodes CDR1 SGHRS and CDR2 YFSETQ. The ends lost 4 bases at V and 8 bases at J; junction bases unmatched: 6. The CDR3 has 14 amino acids.

CDR3 protein: CASSLEWVSTEAFF. The CDR3 nucleotides read TGCGCCAGCAGCTTGGAATGGGTTAGCACTGAAGCTTTCTTT. The V and J genes are TRBV5-1 and TRBJ1-1; unclear D gene. This CDR3 has 14 residues. Germline V gives CDR1 SGHRS, CDR2 YFSETQ. V lost 0 bases, J lost 4 bases, and 10 bases lay in between. Full variable domain (outside the CDR3, taken from reference TRBV5-1 and TRBJ1-1): KAGVTQTPRYLIKTRGQQVTLSCSPISGHRSVSWYQQTPGQGLQFLFEYFSETQRNKGNFPGRFSGRQFSNSRSEMNVSTLELGDSALYLCASSLEWVSTEAFFGQGTRLTVV.

The J gene is TRBJ2-3, the V gene TRBV10-3, with D unclear. The CDR3 runs to 13 residues. Germline V gene sequence: CDR1 ENHRY, CDR2 SYGVKD. Trimming removed 8 bases at V and 2 bases at J, with 11 bases between. The DNA for the CDR3 is TGTGCCATCCGCCCGGCGGTCACAGATACGCAGTATTTT. Translated: CAIRPAVTDTQYF.

The V call is TRBV30, the J call TRBJ1-3, with D perhaps TRBD1 (6 bases). Germline V gives CDR1 GTSNPN, CDR2 SVGIG (reference sequence). The V end lost 3 bases, the J end lost 6 bases, and 15 bases lay between the germline ends. The CDR3 has 14 amino acids. CDR3 protein: CAWSFTGTKNTIYF. The CDR3 nucleotides read TGTGCCTGGAGCTTTACCGGGACAAAAAACACCATATATTTT.

The gene calls are TRBV7-6 and TRBJ2-1; D gene unclear. V gave up 5 bases and J gave up 4 bases, with 18 bases separating them. Germline V CDR1 and CDR2: SGHVS, FNYEAQ. The CDR3 consists of 16 residues. This CDR3 is CASSPSSRNLYNEQFF. The CDR3 DNA sequence: TGTGCCAGCAGCCCATCGTCCCGCAACCTATACAATGAGCAGTTCTTC.